The 32 T cell receptor beta chains given below trace back to one sample, sequenced in a study of STAT5B mutations in CD4+ large granular lymphocyte leukemia. The table came from immunoSEQ multiplex PCR; TCRdb's copy has only in-frame clones and leaves some out. The sample includes roughly 34,000 clones, 80% to 90% seen only once; the top ten take around 4.3%. Sequenced material: CD4+ T cells from blood buffy coats. The receptors were sampled from a human donor in good health.

The chain links TRBV27 to TRBJ2-7; D remains unclear. This CDR3 spans 15 amino acids. The V gene's germline CDR1 is MNHEY and CDR2 SMNVEV (reference sequence). V was pared by 0 bases and J by 3 bases, with 12 bases between. For the CDR3, the DNA is TGTGCCAGCAGTTTATCGCGGCTAGGCGGCTACGAGCAGTACTTC. As protein: CASSLSRLGGYEQYF.

This clone came up a few times. The chain has TRBV6-5 and TRBJ1-5; 7 bases map to TRBD1. The CDR3 runs 13 residues. The V segment lost 5 bases and the J segment 6 bases; nucleotides outside the gene matches: 4. CDR1 and CDR2 (germline): MNHEY, SVGAGI. The CDR3 sequence is CASSRTGAQPQHF. The CDR3 DNA follows: TGTGCCAGCAGTAGAACAGGGGCTCAGCCCCAGCATTTT.

The chain carries TRBV27 and TRBJ2-3; D tentatively fits TRBD1 or TRBD2 (6 bases each). The germline V gene has CDR1 MNHEY and CDR2 SMNVEV (reference sequence). This CDR3 contains 13 residues. With 2 bases removed from V and 5 bases from J, the gap between germline ends came to 8 bases. The CDR3 region has the DNA TGTGCCAGCAGTTTAAAGGGGGGAGATACGCAGTATTTT. Translating it yields CASSLKGGDTQYF.

The rearrangement joins TRBV18 to TRBJ2-3, with 10 bases aligning to TRBD2. The ends lost 6 bases at V and 2 bases at J; junction bases unmatched: 8. The CDR3 loop spans 16 amino acids. Germline values: CDR1 KGHSH, CDR2 LQKENI. CDR3 DNA sequence: TGTGCCAGCTCCCCTTGGACTAGCGGAAACACAGATACGCAGTATTTT. It encodes CASSPWTSGNTDTQYF.

The J gene is TRBJ2-5, the V gene TRBV11-1, with TRBD2 matching 7 bases. Germline CDR1 and CDR2: SGHAT and FQDESV (reference sequence). After removal of 0 bases from V and 1 base from J, the junction contained 2 bases not matched to a gene. This CDR3 region has 15 residues. CDR3 protein: CASSLAAGSQETQYF. In DNA form, the CDR3 reads TGTGCCAGCAGCTTAGCAGCGGGGAGCCAAGAGACCCAGTACTTC.

This clone turned up a few times. The chain is built from TRBV19 and TRBJ2-1, with TRBD1 as a possible D gene (6 bases). Germline V gene data show CDR1 as LNHDA and CDR2 as SQIVND (reference sequence). CDR3 length equals 19 residues. The V and J ends lost 7 bases and 5 bases respectively, with 30 bases between them. In nucleotides, the CDR3 is TGTGCCAGTAACCCCGGACAGATTAAGAGCGGTACCAGTAACAATGAGCAGTTCTTC. It codes for CASNPGQIKSGTSNNEQFF. Together with reference TRBV19 and TRBJ2-1, the CDR3 gives the full variable domain: DGGITQSPKYLFRKEGQNVTLSCEQNLNHDAMYWYRQDPGQGLRLIYYSQIVNDFQKGDIAEGYSVSREKKESFPLTVTSAQKNPTAFYLCASNPGQIKSGTSNNEQFFGPGTRLTVL.

This clone has more than one count but fewer than ten. The CDR3 DNA follows: TGTGCCAGCAGCCTCTCAGGTGTGAACACTGAAGCTTTCTTT. Protein sequence: CASSLSGVNTEAFF. The genes are TRBV7-9 and TRBJ1-1; D is undetermined. Trimming cost V 5 bases and J 0 bases, with 10 bases left between them. Germline V CDR1 and CDR2: SEHNR, FQNEAQ (reference sequence). This CDR3 is 14 amino acids long. The full variable domain, its missing parts supplied by reference TRBV7-9 and TRBJ1-1, is DTGVSQNPRHKITKRGQNVTFRCDPISEHNRLYWYRQTLGQGPEFLTYFQNEAQLEKSRLLSDRFSAERPKGSFSTLEIQRTEQGDSAMYLCASSLSGVNTEAFFGQGTRLTVV.

The chain couples TRBV5-3 to TRBJ2-5; the match to TRBD1 covers 7 bases. TRBV5-3 qualifies as an ORF whose function is uncertain. The CDR3 totals 15 residues. J gave up 2 bases and V 0 bases, and 4 bases lay outside the gene matches. CDR3 sequence (DNA): TGTGCCAGAAGCTTGGGGGTGGGACAGCAAGAGACCCAGTACTTC. Translating gives CARSLGVGQQETQYF.

The gene calls are TRBV11-2 and TRBJ2-1, with unresolved D. V lost 0 bases and J lost 6, with 6 bases in between. Per the germline V gene, CDR1 is SGHAT and CDR2 is FQNNGV. CDR3 size: 13 residues. The CDR3 DNA reads as TGTGCCAGCAGCTTAGACCGGACCAATGAGCAGTTCTTC. Protein sequence: CASSLDRTNEQFF. Filled out from reference TRBV11-2 and TRBJ2-1, the complete variable domain reads EAGVAQSPRYKIIEKRQSVAFWCNPISGHATLYWYQQILGQGPKLLIQFQNNGVVDDSQLPKDRFSAERLKGVDSTLKIQPAKLEDSAVYLCASSLDRTNEQFFGPGTRLTVL.

The chain recombines TRBV4-3 with TRBJ2-1, with TRBD2 identical over 8 bases. Germline trimming cut 4 bases from V and 1 base from J; bases unmatched to any gene: 12. Germline V gene lookup returns CDR1 LGHNA and CDR2 YSLEER. CDR3 length: 18 amino acids. Here the CDR3 reads CASSPVSGTLGSYNEQFF. CDR3 nucleotide sequence: TGCGCCAGCAGCCCGGTTAGCGGGACGTTAGGATCCTACAATGAGCAGTTCTTC.

This chain links TRBV5-1 with TRBJ1-1; 8 positions agree with TRBD1. The CDR3 runs 13 residues. V dropped 6 bases and J dropped 8; count of bases not matched to a gene: 9. Germline V gene lookup returns CDR1 SGHRS and CDR2 YFSETQ. The CDR3 region has the DNA TGCGCCAGCACCCTAATACAGGGGGGGGAAGCTTTCTTT. Translated, it gives CASTLIQGGEAFF.

The gene calls are TRBV5-1 and TRBJ2-5, with a possible D match to TRBD2 (5 bases). V was pared by 4 bases and J by 5 bases, with 15 bases between. Germline loops: CDR1 SGHRS, CDR2 YFSETQ. This CDR3 has 14 residues. The CDR3 spells CASSAGIPGETQYF. The CDR3, as DNA: TGCGCCAGCAGCGCCGGGATCCCGGGGGAGACCCAGTACTTC.

The gene calls are TRBV4-2 and TRBJ2-3; TRBD2 matches at 13 bases. The CDR3 totals 16 residues. After removal of 5 bases from V and 5 bases from J, the junction contained 7 bases not matched to a gene. Germline CDR1 LGHNA, CDR2 YNFKEQ. CDR3 coding DNA: TGTGCCAGCAGCTCCGGACTAGCGGGAGCGGAAGATACGCAGTATTTT. This sequence encodes CASSSGLAGAEDTQYF.

This clone showed up just once. The rearrangement links TRBV5-4 to TRBJ2-3; 16 nucleotides match TRBD2. The germline gives CDR1 SGHNT, CDR2 YYREEE (reference sequence). Losses at the gene ends were 4 bases for V and 3 bases for J; bases not matched to a gene: 8. The CDR3 is 18 residues long. CDR3 DNA: TGTGCCAGCAGCCCTGGGACTAGCGGGAGGGCCTTGACAGATACGCAGTATTTT. Protein sequence: CASSPGTSGRALTDTQYF.

The chain couples TRBV18 to TRBJ2-7, with D possibly matching TRBD2 (6 bases). The CDR3 is 14 residues long. Germline V gene data show CDR1 as KGHSH and CDR2 as LQKENI. The V end was cut by 3 bases, the J end by 4 bases, with 13 bases between. The CDR3 sequence is CASSPSGVTYEQYF. The CDR3, as DNA: TGTGCCAGCTCACCCTCGGGAGTAACTTACGAGCAGTACTTC. Using reference TRBV18 and TRBJ2-7 for the parts outside the CDR3, the full variable domain is NAGVMQNPRHLVRRRGQEARLRCSPMKGHSHVYWYRQLPEEGLKFMVYLQKENIIDESGMPKERFSAEFPKEGPSILRIQQVVRGDSAAYFCASSPSGVTYEQYFGPGTRLTVT.

The rearrangement uses TRBV5-5 and TRBJ2-1; a weak D match, TRBD2 (5 bases). V gave up 0 bases and J gave up 2 bases, with 9 bases separating them. This CDR3 has 15 amino acids. Germline V gives CDR1 SGHKS, CDR2 YYEKEE (reference sequence). The CDR3 here is CASSLVVSAYNEQFF. CDR3 nucleotides: TGTGCCAGCAGCTTGGTGGTTAGCGCCTACAATGAGCAGTTCTTC. Complete variable domain (other parts from reference TRBV5-5 and TRBJ2-1): DAGVTQSPTHLIKTRGQQVTLRCSPISGHKSVSWYQQVLGQGPQFIFQYYEKEERGRGNFPDRFSARQFPNYSSELNVNALLLGDSALYLCASSLVVSAYNEQFFGPGTRLTVL.

This rearrangement joins TRBV9 to TRBJ2-6; 8 nucleotides align to TRBD1. There are 17 residues in the CDR3. Trimming removed 2 bases from V and 0 bases from J; junction bases left unmatched: 4. Germline V gene sequence: CDR1 SGDLS, CDR2 YYNGEE. This chain's CDR3 is CASSVGTGGSGANVLTF. CDR3 in DNA: TGTGCCAGCAGCGTGGGGACAGGCGGCTCTGGGGCCAACGTCCTGACTTTC.

This chain connects TRBV4-3 to TRBJ2-3, with 8 nucleotides matching TRBD2. Germline CDR1 LGHNA, CDR2 YSLEER. The CDR3 is 16 amino acids. V gave up 2 bases and J gave up 4 bases; unmatched junction bases: 8. For the CDR3, the DNA is TGCGCCAGCAGCCAATCCGGACTAGCAGAGGCAGATACGCAGTATTTT. Encoded protein: CASSQSGLAEADTQYF.

The chain is built from TRBV7-9 and TRBJ2-2; a weak D match, TRBD2 (6 bases). The V gene lost 4 bases and the J gene lost 0 bases, with 12 bases spanning the gap. The germline gives CDR1 SEHNR, CDR2 FQNEAQ (reference sequence). CDR3 size: 16 residues. In nucleotides, the CDR3 is TGTGCCAGCAGCTCCAGTAGCGGACCGAACACCGGGGAGCTGTTTTTT. Translating gives CASSSSSGPNTGELFF. The full variable domain, with the rest looked up from reference TRBV7-9 and TRBJ2-2, is DTGVSQNPRHKITKRGQNVTFRCDPISEHNRLYWYRQTLGQGPEFLTYFQNEAQLEKSRLLSDRFSAERPKGSFSTLEIQRTEQGDSAMYLCASSSSSGPNTGELFFGEGSRLTVL.

The CDR3 is CASSLGIGTELNTEAFF. The CDR3 nucleotides are TGTGCCAGCAGCTTGGGTATAGGGACAGAGCTTAACACTGAAGCTTTCTTT. The gene calls are TRBV5-4 and TRBJ1-1; 7 positions agree with TRBD1. The CDR3 sequence is 17 residues long. The trim removed 0 bases at V and 2 bases at J, leaving 10 bases unmatched. Germline lookup yields CDR1 SGHNT and CDR2 YYREEE (reference sequence).

In nucleotides, the CDR3 is TGTGCCAGCAGCCAGTATGGCTACACCTTC. Its protein product is CASSQYGYTF. V is TRBV28 and J is TRBJ1-2; no definite D call. CDR1 and CDR2 (germline): MDHEN, SYDVKM. V gave up 6 bases and J gave up 5 bases, with 4 bases separating them. The CDR3 consists of 10 residues.

The V gene is TRBV28, the J gene TRBJ2-5, with 11 bases fitting TRBD1. This CDR3 comprises 16 residues. J was trimmed by 4 bases and V by 4 bases; bases with no gene match: 8. CDR1 is MDHEN, CDR2 SYDVKM, per germline. CDR3 DNA: TGTGCCAGCAGTTCGATCGGACAGGGGGCAGGAGAGACCCAGTACTTC. Protein sequence: CASSSIGQGAGETQYF.

The J gene is TRBJ2-5, the V gene TRBV7-8; 8 positions match TRBD1. This CDR3 is built from 15 residues. Germline CDR1 is SGHVS and CDR2 is FQNEAQ. Unmatched junction bases numbered 10, after V lost 5 bases and J lost 5 bases. The CDR3 sequence: CASSLRVDRGETQYF. CDR3 in DNA: TGTGCCAGCAGCCTAAGGGTAGACAGGGGCGAGACCCAGTACTTC.

This chain links TRBV5-1 with TRBJ1-3; 7 bases line up with TRBD1. Trimming at V came to 0 bases and at J to 1 base, leaving 10 bases not matched to a gene. The germline gives CDR1 SGHRS, CDR2 YFSETQ. The CDR3 is 18 amino acids. CDR3 in DNA: TGCGCCAGCAGCTTGGCACCCACTAACAGGGGATCTGGAAACACCATATATTTT. Protein sequence: CASSLAPTNRGSGNTIYF.

The chain uses TRBV5-1 and TRBJ2-2; 11 bases agree with TRBD2. Germline loops: CDR1 SGHRS, CDR2 YFSETQ. The junction had 6 bases not matched to a gene; V was cut back by 3 bases and J by 2 bases. The CDR3 has 17 residues. The CDR3 reads CASSWQGTSGNTGELFF. The CDR3 DNA follows: TGCGCCAGCAGCTGGCAAGGGACTAGCGGAAACACCGGGGAGCTGTTTTTT.

This clone was seen a few times. The V gene is TRBV2, the J gene TRBJ2-7; the D gene is possibly TRBD2 (5 bases). Trimming took off 3 bases at V and 1 base at J, with 10 bases between the two ends. This CDR3 is 14 amino acids long. Germline CDR1 and CDR2: SNHLY and FYNNEI. The DNA of the CDR3 is TGTGCCAGCAGTGAGCCAGCGGAGTCCTACGAGCAGTACTTC. This codes for CASSEPAESYEQYF.

The chain combines TRBV5-1 with TRBJ2-1; 8 bases line up with TRBD1. The CDR3 has 14 residues. Germline CDR1 and CDR2: SGHRS and YFSETQ. Trimming removed 4 bases from V and 8 bases from J; junction bases left unmatched: 8. For the CDR3, the DNA is TGCGCCAGCAGCCCAGGACAGGGTGTGGATGAGCAGTTCTTC. It specifies CASSPGQGVDEQFF.

The gene calls are TRBV5-4 and TRBJ2-2, with 8 bases matching TRBD2. Germline V gene sequence: CDR1 SGHNT, CDR2 YYREEE (reference sequence). This CDR3 region has 17 residues. V lost 4 bases, J lost 3 bases, and 11 bases stayed unmatched. This chain's CDR3 is CASSPRAGGPDTGELFF. The CDR3, as DNA: TGTGCCAGCAGCCCGCGGGCGGGAGGTCCGGACACCGGGGAGCTGTTTTTT.

The chain has TRBV19 and TRBJ2-2, with a possible D match to TRBD1 (5 bases). V shed 3 bases and J shed 5 bases, with 10 bases lying between them. CDR3 length: 14 amino acids. Germline V gene lookup returns CDR1 LNHDA and CDR2 SQIVND (reference sequence). The CDR3 sequence is CASSIAGLTGELFF. CDR3 bases: TGTGCCAGTAGTATTGCAGGGTTGACCGGGGAGCTGTTTTTT.

The rearrangement joins TRBV7-9 to TRBJ2-4, with D perhaps matching TRBD2 (6 bases). V was pared by 1 base and J by 3 bases, with 13 bases between. CDR3 length: 16 amino acids. Germline assignment: CDR1 SEHNR and CDR2 FQNEAQ (reference sequence). The CDR3 nucleotides are TGTGCCAGCAGCTTAGGCCTAGCGTTAGGCAAAAACATTCAGTACTTC. It is translated as CASSLGLALGKNIQYF.

V usage is TRBV11-3 and J usage is TRBJ2-7; 8 bases align to TRBD2. This CDR3 is built from 13 residues. J gave up 6 bases and V 8 bases, and 9 bases lay outside the gene matches. Germline V gene lookup returns CDR1 SGHNT and CDR2 YENEEA. The CDR3 region is CASARDGGAEQYF. The CDR3 nucleotides read TGTGCCAGCGCCCGGGACGGGGGGGCCGAGCAGTACTTC.

The V call is TRBV25-1, the J call TRBJ1-3; D ambiguous. The V end lost 3 bases, the J end lost 0 bases, and 3 bases lay between the germline ends. The germline V gene encodes CDR1 MGHDK and CDR2 SYGVNS. CDR3 length equals 13 residues. CDR3 in DNA: TGTGCCAGCAGTGACTACTCTGGAAACACCATATATTTT. This codes for CASSDYSGNTIYF.